This paragraph reports one T cell receptor (beta chain). The data were produced by immunoSEQ multiplex PCR, yet TCRdb's version contains in-frame clones alone and is incomplete. The table shows under 150,000 clones, with less than 90% occurring only once. Trimming cost V 0 bases and J 6 bases, with 12 bases left between them. The CDR3 loop spans 14 amino acids. In germline, CDR1 is WNHNN, CDR2 SYGVQD (reference sequence). The record originates from a study of blood T cell repertoires in COVID-19. Sequenced input: PBMCs or T cells enriched from blood (not recorded which). The rearrangement uses TRBV10-1 and TRBJ2-7; D call uncertain. This TCR derives from a man aged 25-45 years who had recovered from COVID-19. The CDR3 DNA is TGCGCCAGCAGTGAGTCGAGCGCTGACGTCGAGCAGTACTTC. Protein product: CASSESSADVEQYF.